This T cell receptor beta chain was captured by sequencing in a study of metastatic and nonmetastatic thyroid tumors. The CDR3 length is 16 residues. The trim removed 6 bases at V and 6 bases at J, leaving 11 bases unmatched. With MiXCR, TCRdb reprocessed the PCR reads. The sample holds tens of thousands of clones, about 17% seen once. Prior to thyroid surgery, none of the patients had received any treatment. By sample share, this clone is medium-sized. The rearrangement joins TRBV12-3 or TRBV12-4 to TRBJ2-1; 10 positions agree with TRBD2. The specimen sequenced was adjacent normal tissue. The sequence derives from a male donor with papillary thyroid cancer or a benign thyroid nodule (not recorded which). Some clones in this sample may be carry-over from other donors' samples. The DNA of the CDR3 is TGTGCCAGCAGCCAGCAGCGGGGGGGAATCCGCAATGAGCAGTTCTTC. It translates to CASSQQRGGIRNEQFF.